This T cell receptor (beta chain) was captured by sequencing in a study of Graves' ophthalmopathy and Graves' hyperthyroidism (dated by TCRdb to the late 2010s). In terms of the full investigation: Peripheral blood was collected before any treatment was given, at the time of initial diagnosis. The study used signatures of the TCR beta repertoire to tell Graves' ophthalmopathy apart from Graves' hyperthyroidism and to predict which patients would progress to ophthalmopathy. In total, under 150 blood samples were TCR-sequenced: 43 ophthalmopathy, under 85 hyperthyroidism and some 17 hyperthyroidism-to-ophthalmopathy patients. To explore V-J signatures distinguishing ophthalmopathy from hyperthyroidism, a discovery set of 100 patients (roughly 45 ophthalmopathy, roughly 55 stable hyperthyroidism) was enrolled. An independent validation cohort was composed of around 19 hyperthyroidism patients and around 16 patients who later progressed from hyperthyroidism to ophthalmopathy. In roughly 6 hyperthyroidism patients, the T-cell repertoires found in thyroid tissue were compared with those found in blood. Once sampling was done, hyperthyroidism patients were given methimazole at a starting dose of 30 mg daily, while ophthalmopathy patients were given high-dose intravenous methylprednisolone.

General study outcomes and caveats: Among expanded thyroid clonotypes with frequency above 0.001, most also showed up in blood, which suggests that blood repertoires may reflect the thyroid immune response. In validation, the model predicted ophthalmopathy progression with about 71% sensitivity and 72.22% specificity; roughly 11 predicted patients were CT-confirmed with GO in a median of approximately six months. Sample size was not statistically predetermined, and group allocation was not concealed from the investigators. The 13-signature model separated ophthalmopathy from stable hyperthyroidism with approximately 90% sensitivity and less than 83% specificity in cross-validation, and 80%/75% in the test set.

This clonotype was counted at least ten times. Its antigen is not yet known. No base-level quality is on record; no much larger clone is a single base apart. In the germline V gene, CDR1 corresponds to SNHLY and CDR2 to FYNNEI. The CDR3, cysteine through phenylalanine, is 13 amino acids long. CDR3 DNA only is kept here, 39 bases in frame from base 1. V is pruned by 7 bases and J by 3 bases, leaving 3 bases of the junction without a gene match. For repertoire sequencing, the TCR beta CDR3 regions were amplified from RNA transcripts. HTBI primers and the Qiagen OneStep RT-PCR kit were used in a first-round RT-PCR, which was followed by a second-round multiplex PCR, size selection and purification. The libraries underwent paired-end sequencing with 100 bp reads on an Illumina HiSeq2000. The study's own analysis went as follows. SOAPnuke was used to process the reads, throwing out any read that had adapters, had uncalled bases, had a mean Phred below 15, or lacked an exact constant-primer or identifier match. COPE v1.2.5 was used to merge the high-quality paired reads. Unique nucleotide sequences were defined as clonotypes and aligned to IMGT TRB V, D and J references using MiTCR v1.1. The analysis was limited to V-J combinations with a frequency above 0.0001, which together covered 99.2% of the repertoires. A TCR clonal expansion and chaos score per V-J combination was defined as the ratio of F50 clonal expansion to chaos observed in the TCRdist matrix. Welch's t-statistics and random forest were used to reduce the features to about a dozen V-J combinations, which were then used as input to a naive Bayes classifier. Thyroid-blood repertoire similarity was quantified with the Morisita-Horn index. TCRdb took the public reads, trimmed them with fastp at Q25, ran MiXCR for clone calling and kept in-frame beta chains. Entries are consolidated by CDR3 protein sequence, retaining the most common genes and DNA. It is TCRdb's table, rather than the study itself, that gives the V and J calls and clone size. The sample table shows 300,000 to 450,000 distinct CDR3 sequences, and about 17% are seen once. About 2.4% of the sample lies in the top ten.

Hyperthyroidism was considered stable if no progression to ophthalmopathy occurred within 18 months of follow-up. Hyperthyroidism patients were newly diagnosed, with disease duration under 2 months, and aged 18 to 65 years. Patients with other autoimmune diseases, uncontrolled infections, pregnancy or lactation were excluded. Clinical symptoms, serum thyroxine, TRAb, thyroid ultrasound and orbital computed tomography formed the basis of the diagnosis. Using Ficoll-Paque density gradient centrifugation, PBMCs were isolated from 8.5 to 10 ml of fresh peripheral blood. Total RNA was extracted using Trizol reagent, and RNA quality was checked on an Agilent 2100 Bioanalyzer.

This receptor chain uses TRBV2 and TRBJ2-7; 10 bases in the junction line up with TRBD1. Sequencing was done on a sample of peripheral blood. The TCR was taken from an adult woman with stable Graves' hyperthyroidism. The CDR3 region reads CASTGTGVYEQYF. In nucleotides, the sequence is TGTGCCAGCACCGGGACAGGGGTCTACGAGCAGTACTTC. Reference TRBV2 and TRBJ2-7 genes cover what lies past the CDR3, so the full variable domain is EPEVTQTPSHQVTQMGQEVILRCVPISNHLYFYWYRQILGQKVEFLVSFYNNEISEKSEIFDDQFSVERPDGSNFTLKIRSTKLEDSAMYFCASTGTGVYEQYFGPGTRLTVT.